The 4 T cell receptor beta chains below come from one sample, sequenced in a study of identical twins. MiXCR was run by TCRdb on the 5' RACE reads, yielding one entry per CDR3 protein. Among around 510,000 distinct CDR3 sequences listed, 13% to 15% were seen once. These data were also reused for a study on yellow fever vaccine responses in identical twins.

The source material was CD4+ T cells sorted from blood. The receptors were sampled from a young woman in good health.

This chain connects TRBV7-2 to TRBJ1-1; D might be TRBD1 (6 bases). V lost 2 bases to trimming and J lost 4 bases, with 11 bases between them. Germline CDR1 is SGHTA and CDR2 is FQGNSA. The CDR3 has 14 amino acids. CDR3 sequence reads: CASSLRHRVTEAFF. The CDR3 DNA follows: TGTGCCAGCAGCTTACGACACAGGGTCACTGAAGCTTTCTTT.

V and J are TRBV5-1 and TRBJ1-2, with D maybe TRBD1 (5 bases). The V end was cut by 4 bases, the J end by 2 bases, with 12 bases between. Per the germline V gene, CDR1 is SGHRS and CDR2 is YFSETQ. The CDR3 loop spans 14 amino acids. This CDR3 reads CASSPSGPNYGYTF. CDR3 in DNA: TGCGCCAGCAGCCCCTCGGGACCCAACTATGGCTACACCTTC. Complete variable domain (other parts from reference TRBV5-1 and TRBJ1-2): KAGVTQTPRYLIKTRGQQVTLSCSPISGHRSVSWYQQTPGQGLQFLFEYFSETQRNKGNFPGRFSGRQFSNSRSEMNVSTLELGDSALYLCASSPSGPNYGYTFGSGTRLTVV.

This clonotype was found a few times. The V and J genes are TRBV6-2 or TRBV6-3 and TRBJ2-3; no reliable D call. The CDR3 has 13 amino acids. V dropped 5 bases and J dropped 1 base, with 7 bases sitting between them. Germline values: CDR1 MNHEY, CDR2 SVGEGT. The CDR3 nucleotides are TGTGCCAGCAGTGACCCCGGCACAGATACGCAGTATTTT. This gives the protein CASSDPGTDTQYF.

The chain combines TRBV5-1 with TRBJ1-5; D remains unclear. Germline V gives CDR1 SGHRS, CDR2 YFSETQ. The CDR3 is made up of 14 amino acids. Trimming pared 0 bases from V and 6 bases from J, leaving 10 bases between. The CDR3 nucleotides read TGCGCCAGCAGCTTGGAAGGGTCCGGTCAGCCCCAGCATTTT. Its protein product is CASSLEGSGQPQHF.